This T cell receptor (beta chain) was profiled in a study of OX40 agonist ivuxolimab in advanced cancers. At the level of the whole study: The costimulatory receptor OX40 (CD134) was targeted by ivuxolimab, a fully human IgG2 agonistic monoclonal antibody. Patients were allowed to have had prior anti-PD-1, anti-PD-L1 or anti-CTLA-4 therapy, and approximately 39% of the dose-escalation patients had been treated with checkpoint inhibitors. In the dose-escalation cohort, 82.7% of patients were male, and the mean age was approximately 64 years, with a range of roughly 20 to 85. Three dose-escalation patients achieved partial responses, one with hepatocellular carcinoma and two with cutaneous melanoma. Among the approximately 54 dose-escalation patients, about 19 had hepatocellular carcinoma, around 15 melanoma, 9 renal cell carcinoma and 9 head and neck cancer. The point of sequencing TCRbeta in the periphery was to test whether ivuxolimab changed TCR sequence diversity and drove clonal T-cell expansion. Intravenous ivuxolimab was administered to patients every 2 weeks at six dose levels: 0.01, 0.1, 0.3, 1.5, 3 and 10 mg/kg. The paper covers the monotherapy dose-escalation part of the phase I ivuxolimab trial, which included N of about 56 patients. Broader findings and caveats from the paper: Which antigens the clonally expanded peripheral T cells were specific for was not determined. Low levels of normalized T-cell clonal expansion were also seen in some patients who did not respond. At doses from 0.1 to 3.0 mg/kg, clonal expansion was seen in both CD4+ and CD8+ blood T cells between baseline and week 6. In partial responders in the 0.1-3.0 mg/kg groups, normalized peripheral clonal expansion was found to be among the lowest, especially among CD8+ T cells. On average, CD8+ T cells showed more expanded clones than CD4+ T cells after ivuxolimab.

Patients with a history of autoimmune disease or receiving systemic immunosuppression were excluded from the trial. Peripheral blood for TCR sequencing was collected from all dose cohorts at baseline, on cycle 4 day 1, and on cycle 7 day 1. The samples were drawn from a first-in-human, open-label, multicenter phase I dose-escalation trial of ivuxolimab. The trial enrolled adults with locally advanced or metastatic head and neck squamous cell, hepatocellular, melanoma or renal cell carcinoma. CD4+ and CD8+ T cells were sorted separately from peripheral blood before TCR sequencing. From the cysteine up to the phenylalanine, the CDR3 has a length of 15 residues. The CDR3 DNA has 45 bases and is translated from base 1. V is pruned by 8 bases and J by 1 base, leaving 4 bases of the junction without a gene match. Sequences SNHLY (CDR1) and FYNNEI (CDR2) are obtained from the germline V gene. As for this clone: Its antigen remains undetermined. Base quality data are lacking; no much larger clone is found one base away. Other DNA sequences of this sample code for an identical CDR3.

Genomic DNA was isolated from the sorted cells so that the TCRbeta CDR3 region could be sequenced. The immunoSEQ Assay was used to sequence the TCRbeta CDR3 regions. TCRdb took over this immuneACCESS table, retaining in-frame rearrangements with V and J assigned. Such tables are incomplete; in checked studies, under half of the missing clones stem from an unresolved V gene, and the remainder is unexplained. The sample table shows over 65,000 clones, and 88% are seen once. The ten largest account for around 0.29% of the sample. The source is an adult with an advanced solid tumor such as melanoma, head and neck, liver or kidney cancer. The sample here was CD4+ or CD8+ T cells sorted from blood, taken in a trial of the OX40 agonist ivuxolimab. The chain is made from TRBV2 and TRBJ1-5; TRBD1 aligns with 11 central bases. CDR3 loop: CASQGTGGSNQPQHF. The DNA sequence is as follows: TGTGCCAGCCAAGGGACAGGGGGGAGCAATCAGCCCCAGCATTTT.